This T cell receptor (beta chain) was retrieved from a study of identifying expanded T cells in peripheral blood. Generated by immunoSEQ multiplex PCR, the TCRdb table keeps only in-frame clones and is missing some. The table has around 81,000 clones, approximately 84% seen once. This clone was counted a few times. As yet, its antigen is unknown. Overall study results and limits: Approximately 1.2 clones differed between technical replicates, versus approximately 17 and 20 over time.

No infections or other immune events were documented during collection. The CDR3 covers 14 residues. Germline V gene lookup returns CDR1 SGHVS and CDR2 FNYEAQ. The ends lost 3 bases at V and 8 bases at J; junction bases unmatched: 6. Source material: blood. The chain recombines TRBV7-6 with TRBJ1-4; TRBD1 matches 7 bases. This receptor was taken from a person aged 18 to 75 in good health. The CDR3 nucleotides read TGTGCCAGCAGCTTTACAGGGGTAGGGGAAAAACTGTTTTTT. Its protein product is CASSFTGVGEKLFF.